Reported below is one T cell receptor beta chain. Its antigen remains unidentified. TCRdb fed the 5' RACE reads into MiXCR, producing one record per CDR3 protein. Here the sample spans approximately 250,000 distinct CDR3 sequences, just over 15% being singletons. V shed 5 bases, J shed 4 bases, and the junction held 10 bases outside the gene matches. There are 15 residues in the CDR3. The source of the sample is a study of T-cell memory formation after mild COVID-19. Study-wide results and limits: Clones contracting day 15 to 85 were balanced CD4/CD8; later expanders leaned CD4+. Nothing showed for sure that second-wave clones peaking on day 37 were SARS-CoV-2 specific. For contracting clones, CD4+ ones sat mainly in CM and EM, CD8+ in EMRA.

This receptor was taken from an adult woman who had mild COVID-19 (a few samples of this study predate the infection). Cell type and time point are not known. Sequences were obtained from PBMCs or a T cell subset sorted from them (not recorded which). The rearrangement joins TRBV12-3 or TRBV12-4 to TRBJ2-5; 7 bases agree with TRBD1. This chain's CDR3 is CASSLTGTAGETQYF. Written as DNA, the CDR3 is TGTGCCAGCAGTCTAACCGGGACAGCAGGAGAGACCCAGTACTTC.